This T cell receptor beta chain originates from a study of regulatory T cells in long-lasting Graves disease. Time point of the sample: newly diagnosed GD, antithyroid drugs for less than 3 months. Following extraction of RNA from PBMCs, that RNA was used to make the TCR library. V gave up 6 bases and J gave up 11 bases, with 19 bases separating them. The CDR3 has 14 amino acids. The germline V gene encodes CDR1 SNHLY and CDR2 FYNNEI. iRepertoire HTBI primers and Arm-PCR of CDR3 regions built TCR beta libraries. TCRdb redid the calling of the multiplex PCR reads with MiXCR, one entry per CDR3 protein. The top ten hold over 15% of the sample, which has 350,000 to 500,000 distinct CDR3 sequences, less than 15% seen once. This clonotype was picked up a small number of times. In addition, the sample was reused for a study of T cells in Graves' hyperthyroidism and ophthalmopathy. That paper adds: HTBI primers were used for first-round RT-PCR of the TCR CDR3.

This sequence was found in a woman in her forties or fifties with Graves disease. The sample was peripheral blood mononuclear cells (PBMCs), taken at new diagnosis, from a patient treated with antithyroid drugs. The V and J genes are TRBV2 and TRBJ2-2; D may be TRBD1 (5 bases). The CDR3 is CASSQDTLTGELFF. The CDR3 region has the DNA TGTGCCAGCAGCCAGGACACCTTAACAGGAGAGCTGTTTTTT.